A single sample gave rise to the 13 T cell receptor beta chains below, sequenced in a study of T cells in Graves' hyperthyroidism and ophthalmopathy. Researchers amplified the TCR beta CDR3 regions from RNA transcripts. The study used the HTBI primer set for a first-round RT-PCR of the TCR CDR3. TCRdb recomputed calls from the multiplex PCR reads with MiXCR, one row per CDR3 protein. There are 300,000 to 450,000 distinct CDR3 sequences in the sample; approximately 12% occur only once, and 20% lies in the top ten. The sample comprised blood. The receptors come from a young man with Graves' hyperthyroidism that later progressed to Graves' ophthalmopathy.

This clonotype occurred a few times. This chain uses TRBV7-9 with TRBJ2-5; 10 bases fit TRBD2. CDR1 and CDR2 (germline): SEHNR, FQNEAQ (reference sequence). The junction had 2 bases not matched to a gene; V was cut back by 5 bases and J by 5 bases. The CDR3 is 13 amino acids. For the CDR3, the DNA is TGTGCCAGCAGCAATAGCGGGGGGGAGACCCAGTACTTC. Amino acids: CASSNSGGETQYF.

This clonotype was recorded at least ten times. The chain is built from TRBV6-1 and TRBJ1-1, with TRBD1 identical over 10 bases. Germline CDR1 is MNHNS and CDR2 is SASEGT. Trimming removed 5 bases from V and 3 bases from J; junction bases left unmatched: 9. CDR3 length: 16 amino acids. CDR3 sequence (DNA): TGTGCCAGCAGTATCCGGGACAGGGGTGACGACACTGAAGCTTTCTTT. It encodes CASSIRDRGDDTEAFF.

The chain links TRBV29-1 to TRBJ2-1; D uncertain. Germline-derived CDR1 and CDR2 are SQVTM and ANQGSEA. This CDR3 is 12 amino acids long. V was clipped by 5 bases and J by 5 bases, with 10 bases between them. The CDR3 here is CSVFAPNNEQFF. The DNA for the CDR3 is TGCAGCGTTTTTGCGCCAAACAATGAGCAGTTCTTC.

This clonotype was counted between two and nine times. The rearrangement links TRBV19 to TRBJ2-7; maybe TRBD2 (6 bases). Germline CDR1 LNHDA, CDR2 SQIVND (reference sequence). V gave up 5 bases and J gave up 4 bases, with 21 bases separating them. This CDR3 contains 16 residues. CDR3 region: CASSPTRDQGRYEQYF. The CDR3 DNA reads as TGTGCCAGTAGTCCAACACGGGACCAAGGGAGGTACGAGCAGTACTTC.

This clonotype was observed at least ten times. The rearrangement joins TRBV11-1 to TRBJ2-1, with 10 bases identical to TRBD2. Trimming removed 0 bases from V and 11 bases from J; junction bases left unmatched: 4. Germline loops: CDR1 SGHAT, CDR2 FQDESV (reference sequence). CDR3 length: 14 residues. CDR3: CASSLAQLAGKQFF. The CDR3 DNA sequence: TGTGCCAGCAGCTTAGCGCAACTAGCGGGGAAGCAGTTCTTC.

A word on this clonotype: With a much larger clone just one base away, this may be a read error. The rearrangement links TRBV28 to TRBJ2-3; 11 bases align to TRBD2. Trimming at V came to 8 bases and at J to 4 bases, leaving 8 bases not matched to a gene. The CDR3 covers 15 residues. CDR1 and CDR2 (germline): MDHEN, SYDVKM. The CDR3 region has the DNA TGTGCCAGCTCAGTTAGCGGGGGGGGAGCAGATACGCAGTATTTT. The encoded protein is CASSVSGGGADTQYF.

This clonotype was counted ten times or more. The J gene is TRBJ2-3, the V gene TRBV20-1; D not resolved. Per germline, CDR1 DFQATT and CDR2 SNEGSKA (reference sequence). The CDR3 is made up of 11 amino acids. Trimming pared 6 bases from V and 6 bases from J, leaving 10 bases between. The CDR3 DNA sequence: TGCAGTGCATGGACGTCGGATACGCAGTATTTT. Its protein is CSAWTSDTQYF.

This clonotype has more than one count but fewer than ten. This sequence joins TRBV5-1 and TRBJ2-2, with 12 bases lining up with TRBD2. Trimming at V came to 4 bases and at J to 1 base, leaving 2 bases not matched to a gene. The CDR3 loop spans 16 amino acids. CDR1 and CDR2 (germline): SGHRS, YFSETQ. The CDR3 DNA reads TGCGCCAGCAGCCCGACTAGCGGGAGGAACACCGGGGAGCTGTTTTTT. As protein: CASSPTSGRNTGELFF.

This clonotype has at least ten counts. The rearrangement uses TRBV28 and TRBJ1-2, with 8 bases fitting TRBD1. Losses at the gene ends were 4 bases for V and 4 bases for J; bases not matched to a gene: 11. The CDR3 totals 16 residues. Looked up from germline, CDR1 is MDHEN and CDR2 is SYDVKM. The CDR3 spells CASSSLDRVYFYGYTF. The DNA for the CDR3 is TGTGCCAGCAGTTCTCTGGACAGGGTTTACTTCTATGGCTACACCTTC.

The chain uses TRBV24-1 and TRBJ2-7, with TRBD1 matching over 9 bases. Germline lookup yields CDR1 KGHDR and CDR2 SFDVKD. V lost 3 bases and J lost 1; bases outside the gene matches: 6. CDR3 size: 16 residues. CDR3 sequence: CATSDAGTGISYEQYF. In nucleotides, the CDR3 is TGTGCCACCAGTGATGCCGGGACAGGGATTTCCTACGAGCAGTACTTC.

The chain has TRBV19 and TRBJ2-1, with D unclear. The germline V gene encodes CDR1 LNHDA and CDR2 SQIVND (reference sequence). The CDR3 consists of 16 residues. The V end lost 4 bases, the J end lost 3 bases, and 16 bases lay between the germline ends. The DNA for the CDR3 is TGTGCCAGTAGTAAGCCCCTGGTGGGTTACTACAATGAGCAGTTCTTC. Translated, it gives CASSKPLVGYYNEQFF.

The J gene is TRBJ1-2, the V gene TRBV30, with TRBD1 identical over 8 bases. With 2 bases clipped from V and 4 bases from J, the junction kept 9 bases outside the gene matches. CDR3 length: 15 amino acids. Germline CDR1 and CDR2: GTSNPN and SVGIG (reference sequence). The CDR3 protein is CAWSFQDRDGYGYTF. For the CDR3, the DNA is TGTGCCTGGAGTTTCCAGGACAGGGACGGCTATGGCTACACCTTC.

This clonotype was seen many times. This rearrangement joins TRBV7-9 to TRBJ2-7; D gene ambiguous. The germline CDR1 and CDR2 sequences are SEHNR and FQNEAQ (reference sequence). Deletions cut 5 bases from V and 1 base from J, with 12 bases between. The CDR3 runs 14 residues. CDR3 nucleotides: TGTGCCAGCAGCCCGCTGGGGTGGTCCTACGAGCAGTACTTC. Protein sequence: CASSPLGWSYEQYF. Complete variable domain (other parts from reference TRBV7-9 and TRBJ2-7): DTGVSQNPRHKITKRGQNVTFRCDPISEHNRLYWYRQTLGQGPEFLTYFQNEAQLEKSRLLSDRFSAERPKGSFSTLEIQRTEQGDSAMYLCASSPLGWSYEQYFGPGTRLTVT.